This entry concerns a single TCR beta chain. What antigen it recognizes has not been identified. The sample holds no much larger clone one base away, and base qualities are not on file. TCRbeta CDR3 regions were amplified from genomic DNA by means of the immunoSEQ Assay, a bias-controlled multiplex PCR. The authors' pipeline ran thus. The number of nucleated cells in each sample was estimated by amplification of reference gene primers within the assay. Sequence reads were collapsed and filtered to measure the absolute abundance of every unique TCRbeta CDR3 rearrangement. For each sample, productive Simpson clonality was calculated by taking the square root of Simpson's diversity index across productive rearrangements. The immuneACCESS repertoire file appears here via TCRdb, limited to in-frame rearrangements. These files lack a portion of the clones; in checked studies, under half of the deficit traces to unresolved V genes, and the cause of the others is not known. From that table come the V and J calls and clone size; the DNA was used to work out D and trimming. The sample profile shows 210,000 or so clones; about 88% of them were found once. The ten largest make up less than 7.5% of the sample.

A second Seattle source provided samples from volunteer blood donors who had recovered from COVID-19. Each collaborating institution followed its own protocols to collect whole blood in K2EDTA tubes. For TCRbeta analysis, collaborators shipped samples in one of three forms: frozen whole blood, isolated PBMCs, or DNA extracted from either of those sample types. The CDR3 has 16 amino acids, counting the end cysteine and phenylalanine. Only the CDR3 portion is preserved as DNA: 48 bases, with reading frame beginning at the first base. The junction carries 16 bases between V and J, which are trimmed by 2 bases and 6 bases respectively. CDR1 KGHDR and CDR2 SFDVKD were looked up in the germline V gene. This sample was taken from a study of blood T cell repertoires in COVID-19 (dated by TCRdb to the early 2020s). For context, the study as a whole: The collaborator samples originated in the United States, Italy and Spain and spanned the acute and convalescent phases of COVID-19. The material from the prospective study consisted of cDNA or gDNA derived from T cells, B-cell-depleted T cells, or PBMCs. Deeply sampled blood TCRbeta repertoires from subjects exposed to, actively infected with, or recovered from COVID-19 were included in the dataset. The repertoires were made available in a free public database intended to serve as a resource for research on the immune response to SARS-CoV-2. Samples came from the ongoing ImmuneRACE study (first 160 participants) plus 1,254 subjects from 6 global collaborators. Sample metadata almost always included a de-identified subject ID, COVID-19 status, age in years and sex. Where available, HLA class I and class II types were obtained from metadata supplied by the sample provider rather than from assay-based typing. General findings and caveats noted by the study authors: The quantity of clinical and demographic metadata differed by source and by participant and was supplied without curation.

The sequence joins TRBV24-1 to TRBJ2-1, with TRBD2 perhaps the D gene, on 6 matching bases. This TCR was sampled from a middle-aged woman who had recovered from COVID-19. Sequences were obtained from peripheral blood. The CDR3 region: CATSDSIAASPNEQFF. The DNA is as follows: TGTGCCACCAGTGATTCCATAGCGGCTTCCCCCAATGAGCAGTTCTTC.